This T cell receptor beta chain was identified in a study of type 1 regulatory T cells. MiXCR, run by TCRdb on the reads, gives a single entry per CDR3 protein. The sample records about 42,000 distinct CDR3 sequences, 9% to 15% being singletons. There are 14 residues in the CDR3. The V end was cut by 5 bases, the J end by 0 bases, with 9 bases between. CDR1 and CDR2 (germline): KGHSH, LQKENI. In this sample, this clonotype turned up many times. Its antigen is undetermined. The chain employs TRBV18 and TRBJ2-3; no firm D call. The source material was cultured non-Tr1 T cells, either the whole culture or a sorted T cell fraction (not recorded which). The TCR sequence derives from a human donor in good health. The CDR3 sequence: CASSEVRSTDTQYF. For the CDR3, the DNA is TGTGCCAGCTCAGAGGTCCGCAGCACAGATACGCAGTATTTT.